This TCR beta chain derives from a study of cytomegalovirus exposure and HLA in healthy donors. Regarding the study as a whole: The authors enumerated around 150 TCR beta chains as linked to cytomegalovirus. Generally TCR sequences proved uncommon, though certain public TCRs appeared in numerous donors.

A note on this clone: Its antigen is unknown.

The PCR contained 60 Vbeta and 13 Jbeta primers. Repertoires were generated with immunoSEQ multiplex PCR, while TCRdb's copy carries only in-frame clones and drops some. The sample totals roughly 100,000 clones. The germline CDR1 and CDR2 sequences are LNHNV and YYDKDF (reference sequence). This CDR3 comprises 15 residues. The ends were cut back, 1 base at V and 2 bases at J, with 10 bases in the middle. What was sequenced was PBMCs. V and J are TRBV15 and TRBJ2-3; tentatively, D is TRBD2 (5 bases). The TCR originated in a man between 50 and 59 years old in good health and CMV-seropositive. The CDR3 DNA is TGTGCCACCAGCAGAGGTAGCGCAACCACAGATACGCAGTATTTT. Its protein is CATSRGSATTDTQYF.